One sample yielded the 24 T cell receptor beta chains listed below, sequenced in a study of spatial heterogeneity in lung cancer. TCRdb re-called the 5' RACE reads with MiXCR, one entry per CDR3 protein. Counted here are around 75,000 distinct CDR3 sequences, less than 15% occurring once; the ten biggest clones make up 7.2%. Sample time point: sample taken at primary tumor resection. TCRs were sequenced from unsorted whole RNA of tumor, nontumor lung or PBMC. The specimen was PBMCs, collected at surgery. These receptors originate from a male donor with early-stage non-small cell lung cancer.

The DNA for the CDR3 is TGTGCCACCAGCAGAGAGGTAGGGCTTGGGGAGCAGTTCTTC. Encoded protein: CATSREVGLGEQFF. The gene calls are TRBV15 and TRBJ2-1, with D unresolved. CDR1 LNHNV and CDR2 YYDKDF come from the germline V gene (reference sequence). CDR3 size: 14 residues. V gave up 0 bases and J gave up 10 bases, with 13 bases separating them.

The table lists this clonotype with many counts. V usage is TRBV7-2 and J usage is TRBJ2-7, with 8 bases lining up with TRBD2. V shed 4 bases, J shed 6 bases, and the junction held 11 bases outside the gene matches. The CDR3 is 15 amino acids. CDR1 is SGHTA and CDR2 is FQGNSA in the germline V gene. The CDR3 region is CASSSGTRGTREQYF. For the CDR3, the DNA is TGTGCCAGCAGCTCCGGGACTAGAGGAACGCGCGAGCAGTACTTC.

The chain employs TRBV7-9 and TRBJ2-1, with 7 bases lining up with TRBD2. The CDR3 spans 15 residues. V was clipped by 5 bases and J by 0 bases; unmatched bases: 4. CDR1 SEHNR and CDR2 FQNEAQ come from the germline V gene (reference sequence). CDR3 DNA sequence: TGTGCCAGCAGCGCCCAGCGGGGCTCCTACAATGAGCAGTTCTTC. This translates into CASSAQRGSYNEQFF.

This clonotype was observed a handful of times. This chain links TRBV7-2 with TRBJ2-5; no clear D gene. CDR1 is SGHTA and CDR2 is FQGNSA in the germline V gene. V was clipped by 4 bases and J by 5 bases, with 5 bases between them. The CDR3 length is 11 residues. Here the CDR3 DNA reads TGTGCCAGCAGCTCTTTCGAGACCCAGTACTTC. Amino acid sequence: CASSSFETQYF.

CDR3 region: CASSVQGQPQHF. CDR3 in DNA: TGTGCCAGCAGCGTACAAGGACAGCCCCAGCATTTT. The rearrangement joins TRBV7-9 to TRBJ1-5; D unresolved. This CDR3 has 12 amino acids. CDR1 and CDR2 from the germline V gene are SEHNR and FQNEAQ (reference sequence). V was shortened by 5 bases and J by 7 bases, with 9 bases between the two germline ends.

A few counts support this clonotype. This chain links TRBV20-1 with TRBJ2-3; 9 nucleotides match TRBD2. The CDR3 runs to 15 residues. CDR1 is DFQATT, CDR2 SNEGSKA, per germline (reference sequence). J gave up 4 bases and V 7 bases, and 12 bases lay outside the gene matches. In DNA, the CDR3 is TGCAGTGGATACCGACTAGCGGAAGTGGCAGATACGCAGTATTTT. Amino acid sequence: CSGYRLAEVADTQYF.

This chain uses TRBV11-3 with TRBJ2-3; 12 nucleotides agree with TRBD2. Unmatched junction bases numbered 5, after V lost 5 bases and J lost 2 bases. The CDR3 has 16 amino acids. Germline CDR1 is SGHNT and CDR2 is YENEEA. The CDR3 sequence is CASSLRLAGDTDTQYF. The CDR3 region has the DNA TGTGCCAGCAGCCTACGACTAGCGGGAGACACAGATACGCAGTATTTT. Drawing the rest from reference TRBV11-3 and TRBJ2-3, the complete variable domain is EAGVVQSPRYKIIEKKQPVAFWCNPISGHNTLYWYLQNLGQGPELLIRYENEEAVDDSQLPKDRFSAERLKGVDSTLKIQPAELGDSAVYLCASSLRLAGDTDTQYFGPGTRLTVL.

This clonotype showed up just a few times. One base away lies a much larger clone, so this may be a sequencing read error. CDR3 region: CATSETGTQTDTRYF. For the CDR3, the DNA is TGTGCCACCAGTGAGACCGGGACCCAGACAGATACGCGGTATTTT. The chain carries TRBV24-1 and TRBJ2-3; D tentatively reads TRBD1 or TRBD2 (5 bases each). CDR1 and CDR2 from the germline V gene are KGHDR and SFDVKD. CDR3 length equals 15 residues.

Only a few counts were recorded for this clonotype. V usage is TRBV29-1 and J usage is TRBJ1-2; 7 nucleotides line up with TRBD1. CDR1 SQVTM and CDR2 ANQGSEA come from the germline V gene. Germline trimming cut 4 bases from V and 2 bases from J; bases unmatched to any gene: 10. The CDR3 length is 15 residues. CDR3 in amino acids: CSVGLPGQPNYGYTF. CDR3 sequence (DNA): TGCAGCGTTGGTCTTCCGGGACAGCCAAACTATGGCTACACCTTC.

This clonotype was observed a handful of times. The J gene is TRBJ2-7, the V gene TRBV5-1, with D perhaps TRBD2 (5 bases). This CDR3 has 14 amino acids. V was cut by 5 bases and J by 0 bases, with 12 bases left in between. The germline V gene encodes CDR1 SGHRS and CDR2 YFSETQ. As DNA, the CDR3 is TGCGCCAGCAGAGACCCTGGGAGCTCCTACGAGCAGTACTTC. As protein: CASRDPGSSYEQYF.

J is TRBJ1-2 and V is TRBV7-2; 8 nucleotides agree with TRBD1. CDR1 SGHTA and CDR2 FQGNSA come from the germline V gene. This CDR3 is built from 15 residues. V lost 4 bases to trimming and J lost 6 bases; unmatched junction nucleotides: 10. The DNA of the CDR3 is TGTGCCAGCAGCTCCCCGACAGGGGTTTCGAATGGCTACACCTTC. It yields the protein CASSSPTGVSNGYTF. The entire variable domain, with the rest obtained from reference TRBV7-2 and TRBJ1-2, is as follows: GAGVSQSPSNKVTEKGKDVELRCDPISGHTALYWYRQSLGQGLEFLIYFQGNSAPDKSGLPSDRFSAERTGGSVSTLTIQRTQQEDSAVYLCASSSPTGVSNGYTFGSGTRLTVV.

This clonotype was seen a few times. The chain joins TRBV29-1 to TRBJ2-5; TRBD2 aligns across 7 bases. Germline V gives CDR1 SQVTM, CDR2 ANQGSEA. The V segment lost 6 bases and the J segment 3 bases; nucleotides outside the gene matches: 10. This CDR3 contains 14 residues. The CDR3 loop reads CSVGGGTLKETQYF. The DNA for the CDR3 is TGCAGCGTCGGGGGAGGGACCCTCAAAGAGACCCAGTACTTC.

Only a few counts were recorded for this clonotype. The chain combines TRBV28 with TRBJ2-1; D may be TRBD2 (6 bases). Trimming left V 7 bases short and J 2 bases short, with 21 bases between. The CDR3 is 17 amino acids. Germline CDR1 and CDR2: MDHEN and SYDVKM. The CDR3 DNA is TGTGCCAGCATCACTGTGGAGGGAGCCATGACCTACAATGAGCAGTTCTTC. Translated, it gives CASITVEGAMTYNEQFF.

Comments on this clonotype: The junction departs from the called germline gene at one end, perhaps through a read error. This chain joins TRBV20-1 and TRBJ2-3; TRBD2 is a possible D gene (6 bases). Germline lookup yields CDR1 DFQATT and CDR2 SNEGSKA (reference sequence). The CDR3 runs to 15 residues. Here the CDR3 reads CSPEPGGVGTNTQYF. Written as DNA, the CDR3 is TGCAGTCCAGAGCCAGGAGGGGTGGGCACAAATACGCAGTATTTT.

This clonotype has only a few counts. The V call is TRBV11-2, the J call TRBJ1-1; D might be TRBD1 (5 bases). Germline CDR1 SGHAT, CDR2 FQNNGV. The V gene lost 1 base and the J gene lost 3 bases, with 6 bases spanning the gap. The CDR3 contains 13 residues. Here the CDR3 reads CASSLGRDTEAFF. Here the CDR3 DNA reads TGTGCCAGCAGCTTAGGCAGGGACACTGAAGCTTTCTTT.

This clonotype was seen a handful of times. The chain combines TRBV6-1 with TRBJ2-2; D ambiguous. CDR3 length: 15 amino acids. Trimming removed 3 bases at V and 6 bases at J, with 14 bases between. Germline CDR1 MNHNS, CDR2 SASEGT. The CDR3 DNA reads TGTGCCAGCAGTGACATCGCTGGACCCTCCGGGGAGCTGTTTTTT. Translation gives CASSDIAGPSGELFF.

This clonotype occurred a few times. The V and J genes are TRBV7-2 and TRBJ1-3; tentatively, D is TRBD1 (6 bases). V was clipped by 3 bases and J by 0 bases, with 12 bases between them. The V gene's germline CDR1 is SGHTA and CDR2 FQGNSA. CDR3 length: 16 residues. The CDR3 loop is CASSLGASISGNTIYF. CDR3 sequence (DNA): TGTGCCAGCAGCTTGGGGGCTTCCATCTCTGGAAACACCATATATTTT.

Ten or more counts support this clonotype. The chain links TRBV19 to TRBJ2-7, with 10 bases identical to TRBD2. Germline V gives CDR1 LNHDA, CDR2 SQIVND (reference sequence). The CDR3 runs 15 residues. The ends lost 5 bases at V and 2 bases at J; junction bases unmatched: 6. The CDR3 sequence: CASSALAGVAYEQYF. In nucleotides, the CDR3 is TGTGCCAGTAGTGCCCTAGCGGGAGTCGCCTACGAGCAGTACTTC.

This clonotype was seen many times. This rearrangement joins TRBV6-2 or TRBV6-3 to TRBJ1-1; 9 bases line up with TRBD1. The V and J ends lost 6 bases and 7 bases, in that order; junction bases with no gene match: 15. The CDR3 consists of 16 residues. Germline-derived CDR1 and CDR2 are MNHEY and SVGEGT. This CDR3 reads CASRPSLGGQGVEAFF. The CDR3, as DNA: TGTGCCAGCAGACCCTCCCTTGGGGGACAGGGAGTTGAAGCTTTCTTT.

Ten or more counts support this clonotype. V and J are TRBV29-1 and TRBJ2-5, with D maybe TRBD1 (6 bases). Trimming shortened V by 3 bases and J by 4 bases, and 12 bases separated the two germline ends. Germline V gives CDR1 SQVTM, CDR2 ANQGSEA. This CDR3 has 13 amino acids. The CDR3, as DNA: TGCAGCGTTGACATCGTCAGGGGAGAGACCCAGTACTTC. Its translation is CSVDIVRGETQYF.

This clonotype was observed at least ten times. The rearrangement joins TRBV10-3 to TRBJ2-3; D is uncertain. V lost 3 bases, J lost 4 bases, and 11 bases lay in between. Germline CDR1 ENHRY, CDR2 SYGVKD. The CDR3 totals 14 residues. The CDR3 DNA sequence: TGTGCCATCAGTGACTACAGAAAACCAGATACGCAGTATTTT. Translating gives CAISDYRKPDTQYF.

This clonotype appeared a few times. This chain links TRBV11-2 with TRBJ2-7; maybe TRBD2 (7 bases). The V end lost 1 base, the J end lost 6 bases, and 13 bases lay between the germline ends. Germline-derived CDR1 and CDR2 are SGHAT and FQNNGV. CDR3 size: 14 residues. CDR3 bases: TGTGCCAGCAGCTTAGTGGGCGGGGGCGTCGAGCAGTACTTC. The encoded protein is CASSLVGGGVEQYF.

V usage is TRBV19 and J usage is TRBJ1-1; D unclear. Germline V gene sequence: CDR1 LNHDA, CDR2 SQIVND (reference sequence). The CDR3 runs to 14 residues. Trimming stripped 6 bases from V and 2 bases from J, with 13 bases between. CDR3 bases: TGTGCCAGTAGATCCACCGACACCAACACTGAAGCTTTCTTT. Protein sequence: CASRSTDTNTEAFF.

The rearrangement uses TRBV29-1 and TRBJ2-3; weak D call: TRBD1 (6 bases). The V gene's germline CDR1 is SQVTM and CDR2 ANQGSEA. This CDR3 contains 12 residues. Deletions cut 7 bases from V and 5 bases from J, with 13 bases between. The CDR3 region has the DNA TGCAGCGCCCAACTCAGGGGAGATACGCAGTATTTT. Protein sequence: CSAQLRGDTQYF.